These T cell receptor beta chains were read from a single sample in a study of blood T cell repertoires in COVID-19. Sequencing was performed with immunoSEQ multiplex PCR; in TCRdb, only in-frame clones are kept and a portion is missing. The sample includes fewer than 150,000 clones, 85% of them seen just once. The sample consisted of peripheral blood. The receptors shown here come from a human donor in a cohort sampled during active COVID-19. The CDR3 runs from the conserved cysteine through the conserved F or W. A D gene is named only where the DNA matches it firmly. Not every row has a clone size; where given, it reads once, few, many or a size class.

CDR3 | DNA | V | size | J | D
CASSGGQGRQETQYF | TGTGCCAGCAGTGGGGGGCAGGGACGCCAAGAGACCCAGTACTTC | TRBV2 | - | TRBJ2-5 | -
CASSMDRGRNYGYTF | TGTGCCAGCAGTATGGACAGGGGGCGGAACTATGGCTACACCTTC | TRBV5-4 | - | TRBJ1-2 | TRBD1
CASTPTGEAYGYTF | TGTGCCAGTACTCCGACGGGGGAAGCTTATGGCTACACCTTC | TRBV19 | - | TRBJ1-2 | -
CASSPRDYGYTF | TGTGCCAGCAGTCCCCGTGACTATGGCTACACCTTC | TRBV12-3/TRBV12-4 | - | TRBJ1-2 | -
CASSWGLAGSIF | TGTGCCAGCAGTTGGGGACTAGCGGGGAGTATCTTC | TRBV28 | - | TRBJ2-1 | TRBD2
CASSLGDMSNQPQHF | TGTGCCAGCAGTTTAGGGGACATGTCCAATCAGCCCCAGCATTTT | TRBV6-2/TRBV6-3 | - | TRBJ1-5 | -
CASSVSGGGKDGYTF | TGTGCCAGCAGCGTTTCGGGGGGGGGCAAAGATGGCTACACCTTC | TRBV6-5 | - | TRBJ1-2 | -
CASSPRTGAIPGNTIYF | TGTGCCAGCTCACCGCGGACAGGGGCAATTCCTGGAAACACCATATATTTT | TRBV18 | - | TRBJ1-3 | TRBD1
CASSGTARSYNEQFF | TGTGCCAGCAGCGGGACAGCTAGGTCCTACAATGAGCAGTTCTTC | TRBV11-2 | once | TRBJ2-1 | TRBD1
CASSLRGLAGNTGELFF | TGTGCCAGCAGCTTGAGGGGACTAGCGGGGAACACCGGGGAGCTGTTTTTT | TRBV5-5 | once | TRBJ2-2 | TRBD2
CATSDDTSGTRGREQFF | TGTGCCACCAGTGATGACACCTCCGGGACTAGGGGCCGTGAGCAGTTCTTC | TRBV24-1 | - | TRBJ2-1 | TRBD2
CASSPWTGDYGYTF | TGTGCCAGCAGCCCTTGGACAGGGGACTATGGCTACACCTTC | TRBV11-2 | - | TRBJ1-2 | TRBD1
CASSPLSSGGRDTQYF | TGTGCCAGCAGCCCGCTATCTAGCGGGGGTAGAGATACGCAGTATTTT | TRBV5-6 | - | TRBJ2-3 | TRBD2
CASSLDSYYGYTF | TGCGCCAGCAGCCTCGACAGTTACTATGGCTACACCTTC | TRBV5-1 | - | TRBJ1-2 | -
CATSPRTSLNEQFF | TGTGCCACCAGTCCAAGGACTAGCCTCAATGAGCAGTTCTTC | TRBV24-1 | - | TRBJ2-1 | TRBD2
CASSYYRQGKMGSPLHF | TGTGCCAGCAGTTACTACAGACAGGGAAAAATGGGTTCACCCCTCCACTTT | TRBV6-2/TRBV6-3 | - | TRBJ1-6 | TRBD1
CASSLYRGTGELFF | TGTGCCAGCAGTTTATACAGGGGCACCGGGGAGCTGTTTTTT | TRBV28 | - | TRBJ2-2 | TRBD1
CATSRVRDEQFF | TGTGCCACCTCCCGGGTGCGGGATGAGCAGTTCTTC | TRBV28 | - | TRBJ2-1 | -
CASTRVEGEQFF | TGTGCCAGCACCCGAGTGGAGGGAGAGCAGTTCTTC | TRBV7-9 | few | TRBJ2-1 | -
CASSYSYLPREQFF | TGTGCCAGCAGTTACTCGTACTTACCTCGTGAGCAGTTCTTC | TRBV6-6 | - | TRBJ2-1 | -
CASSNPGVGTDTQYF | TGTGCCAGTAGTAACCCAGGGGTAGGCACAGATACGCAGTATTTT | TRBV19 | - | TRBJ2-3 | -
CAGSTGVTMGHNEKLFF | TGTGCCGGATCGACAGGGGTAACAATGGGACACAATGAAAAACTGTTTTTT | TRBV30 | - | TRBJ1-4 | TRBD1
CASSLIAGDGQPQHF | TGTGCCAGCAGCTTAATTGCAGGGGATGGCCAGCCCCAGCATTTT | TRBV7-2 | - | TRBJ1-5 | -
CASSLSGSPLEQYF | TGCGCCAGCAGCTTGTCGGGTAGCCCTCTAGAGCAGTACTTC | TRBV5-1 | - | TRBJ2-7 | -
CASSYSGGYGEQYF | TGTGCCAGCAGTTACTCGGGGGGATACGGCGAGCAGTACTTC | TRBV6-5 | - | TRBJ2-7 | -
CASSYLDRGTYGYTF | TGTGCCAGCAGTTATTTGGACAGGGGGACGTATGGCTACACCTTC | TRBV6-6 | - | TRBJ1-2 | TRBD1
CASSRGTGYDQPQHF | TGTGCCAGCTCGAGAGGGACAGGGTATGATCAGCCCCAGCATTTT | TRBV28 | - | TRBJ1-5 | TRBD1
CASNPDRRYSNQPQHF | TGTGCCAGTAACCCGGACAGGAGATATAGCAATCAGCCCCAGCATTTT | TRBV19 | - | TRBJ1-5 | TRBD1
CATVDLTGYYGYTF | TGTGCCACCGTGGACCTTACAGGGTACTATGGCTACACCTTC | TRBV6-5 | - | TRBJ1-2 | -
CIAGDVYEQYF | TGCATAGCGGGGGACGTTTACGAGCAGTACTTC | TRBV10-3 | once | TRBJ2-7 | TRBD2
CASSVAQGGNTEAFF | TGTGCCAGCAGCGTAGCTCAGGGCGGGAACACTGAAGCTTTCTTT | TRBV9 | - | TRBJ1-1 | -
CASSLGADTQYF | TGTGCCAGCAGCTTAGGGGCGGATACGCAGTATTTT | TRBV11-3 | few | TRBJ2-3 | -
CASSQDRTGGEAFF | TGCGCCAGCAGCCAAGATCGGACAGGGGGCGAAGCTTTCTTT | TRBV4-1 | - | TRBJ1-1 | TRBD1
CSVDGGTLADQPQHF | TGCAGCGTTGATGGCGGGACCCTAGCCGACCAGCCCCAGCATTTT | TRBV29-1 | - | TRBJ1-5 | -
CASSLGPTGGQDTQYF | TGTGCCAGCAGCTTAGGACCGACAGGGGGTCAAGATACGCAGTATTTT | TRBV11-2 | - | TRBJ2-3 | TRBD1
CASSLWASRDSYTF | TGTGCCAGTAGTTTGTGGGCCTCCAGGGATAGTTACACCTTC | TRBV19 | - | TRBJ1-2 | -
CASGPGQNMNTEAFF | TGTGCTAGTGGTCCCGGACAGAACATGAACACTGAAGCTTTCTTT | TRBV12-5 | - | TRBJ1-1 | -
CASSQDGTAFYGYTF | TGCGCCAGCAGCCAAGATGGGACAGCCTTCTATGGCTACACCTTC | TRBV4-3 | - | TRBJ1-2 | TRBD1
CASSQEGDYNEQFF | TGCGCCAGCAGCCAAGAAGGGGACTACAATGAGCAGTTCTTC | TRBV4-3 | - | TRBJ2-1 | -
CASSVLGQGSYGYTF | TGTGCCAGCAGCGTATTGGGACAGGGGAGCTATGGCTACACCTTC | TRBV9 | - | TRBJ1-2 | TRBD1
CASSIETGGARTKNIQYF | TGTGCCAGTAGTATCGAGACAGGGGGCGCGAGAACCAAAAACATTCAGTACTTC | TRBV19 | - | TRBJ2-4 | TRBD1
CAWSVGVGGYTF | TGTGCCTGGAGTGTTGGAGTAGGTGGCTACACCTTC | TRBV30 | - | TRBJ1-2 | -
CASSLADRGFYEQYF | TGTGCCAGCAGCTTGGCTGACAGGGGTTTTTACGAGCAGTACTTC | TRBV7-9 | - | TRBJ2-7 | TRBD1
CASSAGRDRASETQYF | TGTGCCAGCAGCGCGGGTCGGGACAGGGCTTCTGAGACCCAGTACTTC | TRBV9 | few | TRBJ2-5 | TRBD1
CASSRADEIGSGNTIYF | TGCGCCAGCAGCCGCGCCGATGAGATTGGCTCTGGAAACACCATATATTTT | TRBV4-1 | - | TRBJ1-3 | -
CASRPQGAGGNTIYF | TGTGCCAGCAGGCCACAGGGGGCTGGTGGAAACACCATATATTTT | TRBV28 | - | TRBJ1-3 | TRBD1
CASSLSVQGDEQYF | TGTGCCAGCAGTTTGTCGGTACAGGGCGACGAGCAGTACTTC | TRBV28 | - | TRBJ2-7 | -
CASSVGGGGLYNEQFF | TGTGCCAGCAGCGTAGGGGGCGGGGGCCTCTACAATGAGCAGTTCTTC | TRBV9 | - | TRBJ2-1 | -
CATGGTRDQPQHF | TGTGCCACCGGAGGAACTAGGGATCAGCCCCAGCATTTT | TRBV24-1 | - | TRBJ1-5 | -
CATDTSGGVDTQYF | TGTGCCACCGATACTAGCGGGGGAGTGGATACGCAGTATTTT | TRBV10-3 | - | TRBJ2-3 | TRBD2
CASSQGTGRQPQHF | TGTGCCAGCAGCCAGGGGACAGGGAGGCAGCCCCAGCATTTT | TRBV3-1/TRBV3-2 | - | TRBJ1-5 | TRBD1
CASSQGSGRGEKLFF | TGCGCCAGCAGCCAAGGCTCAGGGCGGGGTGAAAAACTGTTTTTT | TRBV4-3 | - | TRBJ1-4 | -
CASSLAGEGRGYTF | TGTGCCAGCAGCTTAGCGGGGGAGGGCCGAGGCTACACCTTC | TRBV7-2 | - | TRBJ1-2 | -
CASSPPDRYSYEQYF | TGTGCCAGCTCACCACCCGACAGATACTCCTACGAGCAGTACTTC | TRBV18 | few | TRBJ2-7 | -
CASNQGIGSYEQYF | TGTGCCAGTAATCAGGGGATAGGGTCCTACGAGCAGTACTTC | TRBV27 | - | TRBJ2-7 | -